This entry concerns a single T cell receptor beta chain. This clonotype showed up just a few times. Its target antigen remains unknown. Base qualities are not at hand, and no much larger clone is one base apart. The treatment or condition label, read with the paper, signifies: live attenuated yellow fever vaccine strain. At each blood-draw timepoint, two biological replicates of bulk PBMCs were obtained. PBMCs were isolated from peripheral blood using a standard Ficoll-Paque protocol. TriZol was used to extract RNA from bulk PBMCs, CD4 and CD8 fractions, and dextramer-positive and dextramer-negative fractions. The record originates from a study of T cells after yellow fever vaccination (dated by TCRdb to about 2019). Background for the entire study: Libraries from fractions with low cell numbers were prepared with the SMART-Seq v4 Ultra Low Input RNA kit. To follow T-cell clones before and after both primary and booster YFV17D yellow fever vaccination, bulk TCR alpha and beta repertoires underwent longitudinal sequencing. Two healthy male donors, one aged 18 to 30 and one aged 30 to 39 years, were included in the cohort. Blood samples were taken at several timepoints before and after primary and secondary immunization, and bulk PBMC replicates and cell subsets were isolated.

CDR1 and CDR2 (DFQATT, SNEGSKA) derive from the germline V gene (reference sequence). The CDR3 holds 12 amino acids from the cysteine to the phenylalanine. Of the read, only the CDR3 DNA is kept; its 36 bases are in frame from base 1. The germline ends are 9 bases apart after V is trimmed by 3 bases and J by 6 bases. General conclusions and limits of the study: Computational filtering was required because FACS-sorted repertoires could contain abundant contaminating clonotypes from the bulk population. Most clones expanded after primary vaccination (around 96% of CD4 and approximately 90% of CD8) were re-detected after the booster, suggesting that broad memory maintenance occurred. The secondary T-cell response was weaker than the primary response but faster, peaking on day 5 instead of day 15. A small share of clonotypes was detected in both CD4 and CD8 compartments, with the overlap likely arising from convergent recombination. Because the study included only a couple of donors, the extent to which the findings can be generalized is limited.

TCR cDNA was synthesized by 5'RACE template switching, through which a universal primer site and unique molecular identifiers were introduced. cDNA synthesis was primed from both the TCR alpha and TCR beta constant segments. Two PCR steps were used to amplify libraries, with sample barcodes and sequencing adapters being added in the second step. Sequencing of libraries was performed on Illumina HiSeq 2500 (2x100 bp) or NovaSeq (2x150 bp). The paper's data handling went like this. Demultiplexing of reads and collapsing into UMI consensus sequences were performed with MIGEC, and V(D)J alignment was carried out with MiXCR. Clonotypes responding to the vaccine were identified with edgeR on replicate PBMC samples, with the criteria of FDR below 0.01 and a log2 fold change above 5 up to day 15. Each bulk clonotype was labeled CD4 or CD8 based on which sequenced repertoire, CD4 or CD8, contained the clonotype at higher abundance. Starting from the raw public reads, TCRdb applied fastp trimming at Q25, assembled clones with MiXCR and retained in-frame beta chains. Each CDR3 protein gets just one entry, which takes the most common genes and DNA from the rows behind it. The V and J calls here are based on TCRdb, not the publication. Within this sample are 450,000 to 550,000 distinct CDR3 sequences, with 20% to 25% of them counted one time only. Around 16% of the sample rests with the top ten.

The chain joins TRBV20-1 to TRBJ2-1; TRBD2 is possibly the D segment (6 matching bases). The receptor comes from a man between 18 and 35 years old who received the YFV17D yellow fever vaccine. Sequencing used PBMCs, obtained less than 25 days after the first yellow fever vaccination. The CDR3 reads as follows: CSASGGINEQFF. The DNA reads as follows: TGCAGTGCTAGCGGGGGAATCAATGAGCAGTTCTTC.